This paragraph covers one TCR beta chain sequence. Stated treatment: oral pan-JAK inhibitor, 5-10 mg twice daily. V lost 1 base, J lost 2 bases, and 6 bases lay in between. The length of the CDR3 is 14 residues. In germline, CDR1 is SGHVS, CDR2 FQNEAQ. The entry originates in a study of CD8+ T cells in alopecia areata. After isolation, RNA underwent reverse transcription to generate cDNA as the sequencing template. TCRdb's copy holds only in-frame clones and misses some; the assay was immunoSEQ multiplex PCR. The repertoire holds 200,000 to 250,000 clones, roughly two fifths seen once, with 0.48% in the top ten.

This sequence was found in a human donor with alopecia areata. Source: CD4+ T cells sorted from blood, taken at approximately week 30, from a patient treated with tofacitinib. The chain combines TRBV7-8 with TRBJ1-5; D unclear. The CDR3 here is CASSLEVRNQPQHF. CDR3 sequence (DNA): TGTGCCAGCAGCTTAGAGGTACGCAATCAGCCCCAGCATTTT. The full variable domain, with the rest looked up from reference TRBV7-8 and TRBJ1-5, is GAGVSQSPRYKVAKRGQDVALRCDPISGHVSLFWYQQALGQGPEFLTYFQNEAQLDKSGLPSDRFFAERPEGSVSTLKIQRTQQEDSAVYLCASSLEVRNQPQHFGDGTRLSIL.